This T cell receptor (beta chain) comes out of a study of blood T cell repertoires in COVID-19. CDR1 is ENHRY and CDR2 is SYGVKD in the germline V gene. V lost 10 bases, J lost 6 bases, and 14 bases stayed unmatched. There are 14 residues in the CDR3. Here immunoSEQ multiplex PCR was the method, and the copy in TCRdb shows in-frame clones only, minus some. The data hold approximately 200,000 clones, with approximately 80% observed a single time. Material: PBMCs or T cells enriched from blood (not recorded which). The chain links TRBV10-3 to TRBJ2-7; 8 positions agree with TRBD1. This clonotype was obtained from a man between 60 and 75 years old who had recovered from COVID-19. The CDR3 sequence: CATLGGTGGGEQYF. The CDR3 DNA reads as TGTGCCACCCTGGGCGGTACAGGGGGTGGCGAGCAGTACTTC.